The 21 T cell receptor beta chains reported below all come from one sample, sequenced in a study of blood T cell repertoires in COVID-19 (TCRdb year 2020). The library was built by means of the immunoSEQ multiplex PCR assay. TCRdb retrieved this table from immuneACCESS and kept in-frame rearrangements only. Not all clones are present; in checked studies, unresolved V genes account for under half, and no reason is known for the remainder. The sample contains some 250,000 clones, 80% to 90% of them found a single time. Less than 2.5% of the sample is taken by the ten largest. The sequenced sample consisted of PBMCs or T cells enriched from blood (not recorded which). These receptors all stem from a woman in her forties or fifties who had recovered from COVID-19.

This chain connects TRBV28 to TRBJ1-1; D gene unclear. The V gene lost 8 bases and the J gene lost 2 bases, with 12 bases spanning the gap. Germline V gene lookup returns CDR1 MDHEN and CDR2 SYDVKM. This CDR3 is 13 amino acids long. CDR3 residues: CASLKQFNTEAFF. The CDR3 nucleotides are TGTGCCAGCCTTAAACAGTTTAACACTGAAGCTTTCTTT.

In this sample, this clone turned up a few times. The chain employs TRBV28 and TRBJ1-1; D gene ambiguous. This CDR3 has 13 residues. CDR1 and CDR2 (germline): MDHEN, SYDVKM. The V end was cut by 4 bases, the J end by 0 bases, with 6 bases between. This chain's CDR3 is CASSSYMNTEAFF. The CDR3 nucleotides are TGTGCCAGCAGTTCTTACATGAACACTGAAGCTTTCTTT.

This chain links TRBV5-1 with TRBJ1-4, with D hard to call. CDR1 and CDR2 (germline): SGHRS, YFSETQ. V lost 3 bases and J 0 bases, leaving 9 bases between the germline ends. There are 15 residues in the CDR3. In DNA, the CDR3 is TGCGCCAGCAGCTCCCCCGGGACAACTAATGAAAAACTGTTTTTT. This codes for CASSSPGTTNEKLFF.

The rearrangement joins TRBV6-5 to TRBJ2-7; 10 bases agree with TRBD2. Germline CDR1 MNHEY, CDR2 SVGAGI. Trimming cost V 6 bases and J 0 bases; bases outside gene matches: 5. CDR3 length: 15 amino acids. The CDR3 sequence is CASRRTSGNSYEQYF. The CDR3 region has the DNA TGTGCCAGCAGGCGTACTAGCGGGAACTCCTACGAGCAGTACTTC.

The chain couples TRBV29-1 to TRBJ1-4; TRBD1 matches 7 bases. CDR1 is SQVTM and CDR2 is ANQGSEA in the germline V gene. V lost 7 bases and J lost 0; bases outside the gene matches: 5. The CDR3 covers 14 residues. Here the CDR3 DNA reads TGCAGCGCTAGGGACAGATCAACTAATGAAAAACTGTTTTTT. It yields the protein CSARDRSTNEKLFF.

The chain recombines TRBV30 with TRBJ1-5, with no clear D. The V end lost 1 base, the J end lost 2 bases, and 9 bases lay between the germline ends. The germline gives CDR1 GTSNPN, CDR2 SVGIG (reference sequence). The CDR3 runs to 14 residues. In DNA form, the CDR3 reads TGTGCCTGGAGTGGTAATTTCGGCAATCAGCCCCAGCATTTT. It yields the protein CAWSGNFGNQPQHF.

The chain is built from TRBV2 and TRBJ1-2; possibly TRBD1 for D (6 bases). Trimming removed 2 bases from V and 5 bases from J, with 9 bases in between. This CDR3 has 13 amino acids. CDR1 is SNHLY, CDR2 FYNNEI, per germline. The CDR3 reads CASSERTEYGYTF. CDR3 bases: TGTGCCAGCAGTGAAAGGACAGAGTATGGCTACACCTTC. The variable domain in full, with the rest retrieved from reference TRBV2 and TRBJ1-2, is EPEVTQTPSHQVTQMGQEVILRCVPISNHLYFYWYRQILGQKVEFLVSFYNNEISEKSEIFDDQFSVERPDGSNFTLKIRSTKLEDSAMYFCASSERTEYGYTFGSGTRLTVV.

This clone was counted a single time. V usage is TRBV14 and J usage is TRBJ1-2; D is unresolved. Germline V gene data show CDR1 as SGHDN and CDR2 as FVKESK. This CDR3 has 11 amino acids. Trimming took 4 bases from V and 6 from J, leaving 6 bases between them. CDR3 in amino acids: CASSRADGYTF. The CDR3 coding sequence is TGTGCCAGCAGCCGCGCGGATGGCTACACCTTC. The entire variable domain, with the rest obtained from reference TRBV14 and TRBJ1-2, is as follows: EAGVTQFPSHSVIEKGQTVTLRCDPISGHDNLYWYRRVMGKEIKFLLHFVKESKQDESGMPNNRFLAERTGGTYSTLKVQPAELEDSGVYFCASSRADGYTFGSGTRLTVV.

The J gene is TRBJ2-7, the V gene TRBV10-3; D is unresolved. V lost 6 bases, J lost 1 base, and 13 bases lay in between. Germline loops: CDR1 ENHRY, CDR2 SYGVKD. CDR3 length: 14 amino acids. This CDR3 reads CAIRLTGFSYEQYF. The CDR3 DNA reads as TGTGCCATCAGATTAACCGGGTTTTCCTACGAGCAGTACTTC.

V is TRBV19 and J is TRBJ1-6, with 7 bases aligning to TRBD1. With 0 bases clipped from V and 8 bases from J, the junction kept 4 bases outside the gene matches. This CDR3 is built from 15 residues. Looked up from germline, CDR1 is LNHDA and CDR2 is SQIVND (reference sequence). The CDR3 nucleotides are TGTGCCAGTAGTATAGATCGACAGGGAGATTCACCCCTCCACTTT. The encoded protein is CASSIDRQGDSPLHF.

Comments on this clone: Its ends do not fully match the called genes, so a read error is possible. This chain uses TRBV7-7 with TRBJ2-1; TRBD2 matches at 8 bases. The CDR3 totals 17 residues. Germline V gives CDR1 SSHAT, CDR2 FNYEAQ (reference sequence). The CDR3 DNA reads TGTGCTAGCAGCTTAGCCCCTTATGGCGGGAGGATAAATGAGCAGTTCTTC. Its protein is CASSLAPYGGRINEQFF.

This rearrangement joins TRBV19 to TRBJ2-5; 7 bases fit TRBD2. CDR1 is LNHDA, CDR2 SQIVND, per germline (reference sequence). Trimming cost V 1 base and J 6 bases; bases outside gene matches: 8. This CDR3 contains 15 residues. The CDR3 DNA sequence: TGTGCCAGTAGTATAGGACGAAGCGGGAAACAGACCCAGTACTTC. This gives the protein CASSIGRSGKQTQYF.

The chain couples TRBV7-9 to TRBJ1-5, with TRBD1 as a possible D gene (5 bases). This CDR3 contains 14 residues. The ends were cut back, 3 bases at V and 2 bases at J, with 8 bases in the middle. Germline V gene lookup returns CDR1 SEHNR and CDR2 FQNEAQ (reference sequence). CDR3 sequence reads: CASSFAGRNQPQHF. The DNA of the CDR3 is TGTGCCAGCAGCTTCGCGGGGCGCAATCAGCCCCAGCATTTT.

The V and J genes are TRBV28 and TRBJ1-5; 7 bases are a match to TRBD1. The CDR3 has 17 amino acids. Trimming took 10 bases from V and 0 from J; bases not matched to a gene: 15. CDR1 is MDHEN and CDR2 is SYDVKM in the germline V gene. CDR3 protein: CATTSGQLFFSNQPQHF. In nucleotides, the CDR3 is TGTGCCACCACCTCGGGACAGCTTTTTTTTAGCAATCAGCCCCAGCATTTT.

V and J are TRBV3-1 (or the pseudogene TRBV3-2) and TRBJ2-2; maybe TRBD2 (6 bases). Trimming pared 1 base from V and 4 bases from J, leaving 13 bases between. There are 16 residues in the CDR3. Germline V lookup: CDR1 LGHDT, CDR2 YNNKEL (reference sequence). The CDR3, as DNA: TGTGCCAGCAGCCAAGGGCGGGGTAAATTCACCGGGGAGCTGTTTTTT. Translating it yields CASSQGRGKFTGELFF.

The CDR3 reads CASSLGQGVDGYTF. The CDR3 nucleotides are TGTGCCAGCAGCCTGGGACAGGGGGTAGATGGCTACACCTTC. The chain is built from TRBV5-4 and TRBJ1-2; the match to TRBD1 covers 11 bases. V was clipped by 4 bases and J by 6 bases; unmatched bases: 5. The CDR3 extends over 14 amino acids. The V gene's germline CDR1 is SGHNT and CDR2 YYREEE (reference sequence). The variable domain in full, completed from reference TRBV5-4 and TRBJ1-2, reads ETGVTQSPTHLIKTRGQQVTLRCSSQSGHNTVSWYQQALGQGPQFIFQYYREEENGRGNFPPRFSGLQFPNYSSELNVNALELDDSALYLCASSLGQGVDGYTFGSGTRLTVV.

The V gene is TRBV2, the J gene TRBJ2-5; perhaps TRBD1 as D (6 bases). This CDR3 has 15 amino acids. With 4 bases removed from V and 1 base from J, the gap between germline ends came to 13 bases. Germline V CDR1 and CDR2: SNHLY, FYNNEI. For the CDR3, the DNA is TGTGCCAGCAGTGTTCAGGGGAAAACCCAAGAGACCCAGTACTTC. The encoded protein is CASSVQGKTQETQYF.

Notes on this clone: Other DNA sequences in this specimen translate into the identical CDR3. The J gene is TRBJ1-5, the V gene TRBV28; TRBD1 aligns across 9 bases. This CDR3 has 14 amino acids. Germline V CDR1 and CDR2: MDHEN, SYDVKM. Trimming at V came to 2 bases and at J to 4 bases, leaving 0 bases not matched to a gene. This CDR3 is CASSLGTGNQPQHF. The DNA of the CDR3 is TGTGCCAGCAGTTTAGGGACAGGGAATCAGCCCCAGCATTTT.

The CDR3 spells CASSSGTKAFF. The DNA of the CDR3 is TGTGCCAGCAGTTCCGGGACAAAAGCTTTCTTT. The gene calls are TRBV6-5 and TRBJ1-1, with a possible D match to TRBD1 (6 bases). V was trimmed by 4 bases and J by 9 bases, leaving 9 bases between them. CDR1 and CDR2 (germline): MNHEY, SVGAGI. CDR3 length: 11 residues.

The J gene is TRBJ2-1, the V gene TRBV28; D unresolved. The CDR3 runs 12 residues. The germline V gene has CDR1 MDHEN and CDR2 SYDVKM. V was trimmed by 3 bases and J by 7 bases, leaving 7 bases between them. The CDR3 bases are TGTGCCAGCAGTTTCGGGTGGAATGAGCAGTTCTTC. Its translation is CASSFGWNEQFF.

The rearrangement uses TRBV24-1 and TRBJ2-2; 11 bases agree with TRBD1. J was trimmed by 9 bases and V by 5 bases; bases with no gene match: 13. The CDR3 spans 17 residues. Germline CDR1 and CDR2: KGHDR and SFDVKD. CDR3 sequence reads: CATSGLGTGGLNRELFF. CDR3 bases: TGTGCCACCAGTGGCCTAGGGACAGGGGGGCTCAATCGGGAGCTGTTTTTT.